The 4 T cell receptor beta chains presented below share a single source sample, sequenced in a study of graft-versus-host responses after intestinal transplantation. Generated by immunoSEQ multiplex PCR, the TCRdb table keeps only in-frame clones and is missing some. The sample has under 25,000 clones, around nine tenths seen once. The sample was bone marrow, taken approximately 120 days after transplant. Receptors originate from a human patient who received an intestinal transplant, so some T cells may come from the graft donor.

This clone was observed a few times. The J gene is TRBJ2-3, the V gene TRBV2; 8 bases agree with TRBD2. Per the germline V gene, CDR1 is SNHLY and CDR2 is FYNNEI. The CDR3 spans 14 residues. V trimming: 5 bases; J trimming: 2 bases; junction bases outside the gene matches: 3. Written as DNA, the CDR3 is TGTGCCAGCAGTTCCGGGGGGGTCACAGATACGCAGTATTTT. It is translated as CASSSGGVTDTQYF.

V usage is TRBV13 and J usage is TRBJ2-5; D is unresolved. This CDR3 spans 11 amino acids. The V end was cut by 3 bases, the J end by 3 bases, with 2 bases between. The germline CDR1 and CDR2 sequences are PRHDT and FYEKMQ (reference sequence). CDR3 bases: TGTGCCAGCAGCTTCGAAGAGACCCAGTACTTC. Residues: CASSFEETQYF.

The chain recombines TRBV6-6 with TRBJ2-3, with 10 bases aligning to TRBD2. Germline CDR1 is MNHNY and CDR2 is SVGAGI (reference sequence). The CDR3 has 15 amino acids. V dropped 5 bases and J dropped 9; count of bases not matched to a gene: 11. The CDR3 loop is CASSLAGVSRETQYF. As DNA, the CDR3 is TGTGCCAGCAGTCTAGCGGGAGTCTCAAGGGAGACGCAGTATTTT.

This clone was picked up one time. The genes are TRBV2 and TRBJ2-1, with a tentative D call TRBD2 (6 bases). The V and J ends lost 4 bases and 6 bases respectively, with 13 bases between them. The germline V gene encodes CDR1 SNHLY and CDR2 FYNNEI. This CDR3 spans 14 amino acids. The DNA for the CDR3 is TGTGCCAGCAGTGTTCTGGGACTGACCAATGAGCAGTTCTTC. Amino acids: CASSVLGLTNEQFF.